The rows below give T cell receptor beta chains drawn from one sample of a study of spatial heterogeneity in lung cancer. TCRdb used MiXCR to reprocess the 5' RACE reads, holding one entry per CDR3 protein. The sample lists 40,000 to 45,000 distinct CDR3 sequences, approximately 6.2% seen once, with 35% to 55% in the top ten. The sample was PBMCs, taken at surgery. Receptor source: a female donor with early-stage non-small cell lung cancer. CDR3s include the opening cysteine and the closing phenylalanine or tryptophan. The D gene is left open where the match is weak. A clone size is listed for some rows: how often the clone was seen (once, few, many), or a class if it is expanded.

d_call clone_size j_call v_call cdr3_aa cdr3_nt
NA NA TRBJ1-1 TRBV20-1 CSARNTEAFF TGCAGTGCTAGGAACACTGAAGCTTTCTTT
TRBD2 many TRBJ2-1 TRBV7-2 CASTRTSGDLYNEQFF TGTGCCAGCACCCGGACTAGCGGGGATCTATACAATGAGCAGTTCTTC
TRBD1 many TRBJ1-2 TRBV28 CASRQGPGYGYTF TGTGCCAGCAGACAGGGGCCTGGCTATGGCTACACCTTC
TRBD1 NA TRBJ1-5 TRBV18 CASSPTFRGYSNQPQHF TGTGCCAGCTCACCAACCTTCAGGGGGTATAGCAATCAGCCCCAGCATTTT
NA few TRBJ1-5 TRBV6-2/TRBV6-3 CASSYSMVNQPQHF TGTGCCAGCAGTTACTCGATGGTCAATCAGCCCCAGCATTTT
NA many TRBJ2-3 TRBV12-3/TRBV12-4 CASRLEYTDTQYF TGTGCCAGCAGACTAGAGTACACAGATACGCAGTATTTT
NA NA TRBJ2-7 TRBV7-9 CASRQTGRESYEQYF TGTGCCAGCAGACAGACAGGGCGGGAATCCTACGAGCAGTACTTC
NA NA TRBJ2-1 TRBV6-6 CASSPQGRGNEQFF TGTGCCAGCAGTCCACAGGGAAGGGGCAATGAGCAGTTCTTC
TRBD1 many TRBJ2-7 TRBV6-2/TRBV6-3 CASARPGQGVYEQYF TGTGCCAGCGCAAGACCGGGACAGGGGGTCTACGAGCAGTACTTC
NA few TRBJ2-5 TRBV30 CAWAGVSQETQYF TGTGCCTGGGCAGGGGTTTCCCAAGAGACCCAGTACTTC
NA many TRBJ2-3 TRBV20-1 CNLESIGAGEDTQYF TGCAACCTCGAAAGCATAGGGGCAGGGGAAGATACGCAGTATTTT